This record covers a single T cell receptor (beta chain). These data originate in a study of blood T cell repertoires in COVID-19. Study background: Some COVID-19 samples were acute and others convalescent; all came from the United States, Italy and Spain. Sources were T cells, B-cell-depleted T cells, or PBMCs; the material itself was cDNA or gDNA.

As processed by the authors: Amplified reference gene primers provided the basis for estimating nucleated cell counts. Sequencing used immunoSEQ multiplex PCR; TCRdb keeps in-frame clones, though not all of them. V and J calls and clone size are given by that table; D and trimming were obtained from the DNA. The sample gives about 83,000 clones, around 84% of which show up once; about 20% is in the top ten. V dropped 2 bases and J dropped 3 bases, with 14 bases sitting between them. This CDR3 contains 16 residues. The germline gives CDR1 SNHLY, CDR2 FYNNEI. This TCR was recovered from a woman aged 80 or over in a cohort sampled during active or convalescent COVID-19. This chain uses TRBV2 with TRBJ1-5; no firm D call. The sample consisted of peripheral blood. The CDR3 nucleotides read TGTGCCAGCAGTGAATTAAAAACTGCCTACAATCAGCCCCAGCATTTT. It codes for CASSELKTAYNQPQHF.